This T cell receptor beta chain was profiled in a study of shared clonotypes between healthy human individuals. The germline CDR1 and CDR2 sequences are MDHEN and SYDVKM. J lost 4 bases, V lost 5 bases, and 8 bases had no gene match. The CDR3 length is 14 residues. CD4+ cells yielded CD45RA+ naive and CD45RA-negative memory subsets. As for this clone: Its target is not known.

Study observations and caveats: The represented genetic and exposure-history diversity was limited by the small number of donors.

The protocol was immunoSEQ multiplex PCR, while the TCRdb copy is restricted to in-frame clones and leaves out a portion. The table lists 2 million to 2.5 million clones, just under 95% of them singletons. The source material was naive CD4+ T cells from PBMCs. Subset denoted: CD45RA+ positively selected. J is TRBJ2-7 and V is TRBV28, with 7 positions matching TRBD1. This sequence originates from a man in his late teens or twenties in good health. Some clones in this sample may be carry-over from other donors' samples. CDR3 amino acids: CASSLRQGWYEQYF. In DNA, the CDR3 is TGTGCCAGCAGTCTCCGACAGGGCTGGTACGAGCAGTACTTC.